This passage covers 29 T cell receptor beta chains from one sample sequenced in a study of T-cell reconstitution after alpha-beta-depleted transplantation in children (dated by TCRdb to the mid-2010s). Library generation was performed with PCR. The instrument was an Illumina HiSeq 2500. TCR libraries were prepared with molecular barcoding, using unique molecular identifiers to normalize TCRbeta repertoire quantification. TCRdb reworked the public reads: Q25 trimming with fastp, MiXCR clone assembly, productive beta chains retained. Rows with one shared CDR3 protein collapse into an entry with the most common genes and DNA. The sample table shows hundreds of thousands of distinct CDR3 sequences, and approximately 9.8% are seen once. 10% of the sample comes from the top ten. Here the sequenced sample was PBMCs from the stem cell graft donor, taken from the stem cell graft. The receptors were sampled from a human donor who donated a stem cell graft to a child with SCID.

This clonotype appeared a few times. The V gene is TRBV7-3, the J gene TRBJ2-3; D may be TRBD1 or TRBD2 (6 bases each). V shed 5 bases and J shed 6 bases, with 18 bases lying between them. Per germline, CDR1 SGHTA and CDR2 FQGTGA. The length of the CDR3 is 15 residues. CDR3 region: CASSLQSGGPDTQYF. In DNA, the CDR3 is TGTGCCAGCAGCCTCCAATCCGGGGGCCCGGATACGCAGTATTTT.

This clonotype was seen repeatedly, ten times or more. The chain couples TRBV20-1 to TRBJ2-7; 10 bases line up with TRBD1. CDR1 DFQATT and CDR2 SNEGSKA come from the germline V gene (reference sequence). The CDR3 runs to 14 residues. V lost 5 bases, J lost 2 bases, and 6 bases stayed unmatched. The CDR3, as DNA: TGCAGTGCTTGGCCGGGACAGGGGACCTACGAGCAGTACTTC. It is translated as CSAWPGQGTYEQYF.

This clonotype was counted at least ten times. This rearrangement joins TRBV12-3 or TRBV12-4 to TRBJ2-7; D perhaps matches TRBD1 (6 bases). V was cut by 3 bases and J by 9 bases, with 12 bases left in between. The CDR3 length is 12 residues. Here the CDR3 DNA reads TGTGCCAGCAGTTTCCTACAGGGAGCGCAGTACTTC. As protein: CASSFLQGAQYF.

In this sample, this clonotype turned up once. The rearrangement uses TRBV2 and TRBJ2-7, with 7 bases fitting TRBD1. This CDR3 comprises 13 residues. Germline V gives CDR1 SNHLY, CDR2 FYNNEI. After removal of 4 bases from V and 7 bases from J, the junction contained 7 bases not matched to a gene. The CDR3: CASSGGRGMEQYF. The CDR3 DNA reads TGTGCCAGCAGTGGAGGCAGGGGGATGGAGCAGTACTTC.

This clonotype was counted only a few times. The chain has TRBV20-1 and TRBJ2-5; either TRBD1 or TRBD2 may fit D (5 bases each). This CDR3 has 13 amino acids. Deletions cut 5 bases from V and 4 bases from J, with 14 bases between. CDR1 and CDR2 (germline): DFQATT, SNEGSKA (reference sequence). The CDR3 reads CSASKPGGETQYF. For the CDR3, the DNA is TGCAGTGCTTCGAAACCTGGGGGAGAGACCCAGTACTTC.

This rearrangement joins TRBV20-1 to TRBJ1-4; possibly TRBD1 for D (6 bases). Trimming stripped 3 bases from V and 0 bases from J, with 11 bases between. Germline lookup yields CDR1 DFQATT and CDR2 SNEGSKA (reference sequence). The CDR3 loop spans 15 amino acids. CDR3 in DNA: TGCAGTGCTAGCGTCAGACAGGCAACTAATGAAAAACTGTTTTTT. This gives the protein CSASVRQATNEKLFF.

This clonotype came up a few times. The V and J genes are TRBV27 and TRBJ2-3; TRBD1 aligns across 11 bases. CDR1 is MNHEY and CDR2 is SMNVEV in the germline V gene (reference sequence). V dropped 5 bases and J dropped 4; count of bases not matched to a gene: 8. The CDR3 has 16 residues. This chain's CDR3 is CASSQDRGPLADTQYF. The CDR3 DNA sequence: TGTGCCAGCAGTCAGGACAGGGGGCCTTTAGCAGATACGCAGTATTTT.

This clonotype has a handful of counts. The chain joins TRBV5-1 to TRBJ2-3; D unclear. Between the trimmed V and J ends, which lost 5 bases and 4 bases, there was a span of 8 bases. The CDR3 loop spans 12 amino acids. Germline V gene sequence: CDR1 SGHRS, CDR2 YFSETQ. CDR3 amino acids: CASREAPDTQYF. DNA for the CDR3: TGCGCCAGCAGAGAGGCACCAGATACGCAGTATTTT. The whole variable domain, filled in from reference TRBV5-1 and TRBJ2-3, reads KAGVTQTPRYLIKTRGQQVTLSCSPISGHRSVSWYQQTPGQGLQFLFEYFSETQRNKGNFPGRFSGRQFSNSRSEMNVSTLELGDSALYLCASREAPDTQYFGPGTRLTVL.

This sequence joins TRBV20-1 and TRBJ2-5, with unresolved D. Germline V gene sequence: CDR1 DFQATT, CDR2 SNEGSKA (reference sequence). The CDR3 sequence is 12 residues long. V lost 3 bases and J lost 7, with 12 bases in between. As DNA, the CDR3 is TGCAGTGCTAGGGCGGCCCTGGGGACCCAGTACTTC. Its protein is CSARAALGTQYF.

The gene calls are TRBV12-3 or TRBV12-4 and TRBJ2-1; possible D gene TRBD2, 5 bases. V shed 1 base and J shed 6 bases, with 7 bases lying between them. CDR3 length: 13 amino acids. CDR3 sequence reads: CASSLVLANEQFF. The CDR3 region has the DNA TGTGCCAGCAGTTTAGTTCTAGCCAATGAGCAGTTCTTC.

This clonotype was counted between two and nine times. The CDR3 is CASSPWGGRLDSPLHF. For the CDR3, the DNA is TGTGCCAGCAGTCCCTGGGGGGGGCGGCTAGATTCACCCCTCCACTTT. The chain carries TRBV12-3 or TRBV12-4 and TRBJ1-6, with D possibly TRBD1 on 6 matching bases. The V gene lost 5 bases and the J gene lost 8 bases, with 19 bases spanning the gap. This CDR3 has 16 amino acids.

The chain links TRBV19 to TRBJ2-7; either TRBD1 or TRBD2 may supply D (5 bases each). The CDR3 spans 14 residues. Per the germline V gene, CDR1 is LNHDA and CDR2 is SQIVND (reference sequence). V lost 5 bases and J 6 bases, leaving 17 bases between the germline ends. CDR3 nucleotides: TGTGCCAGTAGTCCCGGGACGGCCTCTGGCGAGCAGTACTTC. Translation: CASSPGTASGEQYF.

This clonotype occurred a few times. The chain recombines TRBV12-3 or TRBV12-4 with TRBJ2-5, with a possible D match to TRBD2 (7 bases). V lost 5 bases to trimming and J lost 5 bases, with 18 bases between them. The CDR3 has 15 residues. CDR3 sequence reads: CASSPGGTSRETQYF. The CDR3 DNA sequence: TGTGCCAGCAGTCCGGGGGGCACATCGCGGGAGACCCAGTACTTC.

This clonotype has only a few counts. The V call is TRBV9, the J call TRBJ2-7; D ambiguous. The CDR3 has 14 amino acids. V was trimmed by 0 bases and J by 3 bases, leaving 10 bases between them. Germline V CDR1 and CDR2: SGDLS, YYNGEE. The CDR3 nucleotides are TGTGCCAGCAGCGTAGGAATAACAGACTACGAGCAGTACTTC. Its translation: CASSVGITDYEQYF.

This clonotype has just a few counts. The chain links TRBV12-3 or TRBV12-4 to TRBJ1-1; perhaps TRBD1 as D (5 bases). Trimming took 5 bases from V and 5 from J, leaving 15 bases between them. The CDR3 has 14 residues. The DNA for the CDR3 is TGTGCCAGCAGTGACCCCCCGGGGGGGACTGAAGCTTTCTTT. Protein sequence: CASSDPPGGTEAFF.

V is TRBV7-9 and J is TRBJ1-2; D gene unclear. The CDR3 is made up of 14 amino acids. The germline V gene encodes CDR1 SEHNR and CDR2 FQNEAQ (reference sequence). V was shortened by 1 base and J by 4 bases, with 10 bases between the two germline ends. CDR3: CASSLGVDPYGYTF. In DNA, the CDR3 is TGTGCCAGCAGCTTAGGGGTGGACCCCTATGGCTACACCTTC.

This clonotype was seen repeatedly, ten times or more. The V and J genes are TRBV7-3 and TRBJ2-7; D call uncertain. The germline V gene encodes CDR1 SGHTA and CDR2 FQGTGA. The CDR3 sequence is 13 residues long. V lost 5 bases to trimming and J lost 3 bases, with 11 bases between them. CDR3 coding DNA: TGTGCCAGCAGCGAACGACACCTCTACGAGCAGTACTTC. This translates into CASSERHLYEQYF.

This clonotype was found a few times. The chain couples TRBV5-4 to TRBJ1-3; D remains ambiguous. V lost 1 base to trimming and J lost 3 bases, with 2 bases between them. In germline, CDR1 is SGHNT, CDR2 YYREEE (reference sequence). The CDR3 sequence is 12 residues long. CDR3 nucleotide sequence: TGTGCCAGCAGCTTGTTTGGAAACACCATATATTTT. Protein product: CASSLFGNTIYF.

This chain links TRBV6-1 with TRBJ1-5, with D perhaps matching TRBD1 (5 bases). Trimming left V 8 bases short and J 1 base short, with 15 bases between. This CDR3 comprises 15 residues. Germline loops: CDR1 MNHNS, CDR2 SASEGT. The CDR3 region has the DNA TGTGCCAGCTGCTGCCCCGGGGCGAGCAATCAGCCCCAGCATTTT. This translates into CASCCPGASNQPQHF.

This rearrangement joins TRBV7-9 to TRBJ2-5; 8 nucleotides line up with TRBD2. In germline, CDR1 is SEHNR, CDR2 FQNEAQ (reference sequence). CDR3 size: 14 residues. V was pared by 5 bases and J by 4 bases, with 6 bases of the junction left unmatched. The CDR3 spells CASSLGTSSETQYF. The CDR3 DNA is TGTGCCAGCAGCCTAGGGACTAGTTCAGAGACCCAGTACTTC.

The table lists this clonotype with many counts. The chain links TRBV7-8 to TRBJ1-4, with 7 bases fitting TRBD1. V dropped 5 bases and J dropped 8; count of bases not matched to a gene: 5. CDR3 length: 13 amino acids. From germline, CDR1 is SGHVS and CDR2 FQNEAQ. The CDR3: CASSPQGREKLFF. The CDR3 DNA sequence: TGTGCCAGCAGCCCACAGGGGCGGGAAAAACTGTTTTTT.

J is TRBJ1-1 and V is TRBV2, with D uncertain. Trimming took off 2 bases at V and 4 bases at J, with 8 bases between the two ends. This CDR3 is built from 13 residues. CDR1 and CDR2 (germline): SNHLY, FYNNEI. CDR3 in DNA: TGTGCCAGCAGTGAAAGTTGGGGCACTGAAGCTTTCTTT. Its translation is CASSESWGTEAFF.

This chain links TRBV5-1 with TRBJ2-7; 8 nucleotides align to TRBD1. CDR1 and CDR2 from the germline V gene are SGHRS and YFSETQ. CDR3 length equals 13 residues. The J segment lost 5 bases and the V segment lost 0 bases, leaving 1 base of the junction unmatched. The CDR3 loop reads CASSLGDRNEQYF. The CDR3, as DNA: TGCGCCAGCAGCTTGGGGGACAGGAACGAGCAGTACTTC. The whole variable domain, remainder taken from reference TRBV5-1 and TRBJ2-7, is KAGVTQTPRYLIKTRGQQVTLSCSPISGHRSVSWYQQTPGQGLQFLFEYFSETQRNKGNFPGRFSGRQFSNSRSEMNVSTLELGDSALYLCASSLGDRNEQYFGPGTRLTVT.

Only a few counts were recorded for this clonotype. The chain joins TRBV29-1 to TRBJ1-5; perhaps TRBD1 as D (6 bases). Germline CDR1 and CDR2: SQVTM and ANQGSEA. The CDR3 length is 13 residues. Trimming took off 4 bases at V and 4 bases at J, with 11 bases between the two ends. The CDR3 sequence: CSVGGAGNQPQHF. CDR3 bases: TGCAGCGTTGGGGGGGCGGGTAATCAGCCCCAGCATTTT.

This clonotype was counted a few times. This chain connects TRBV7-8 to TRBJ1-5; 9 nucleotides line up with TRBD1. Germline V lookup: CDR1 SGHVS, CDR2 FQNEAQ. Losses at the gene ends were 2 bases for V and 3 bases for J; bases not matched to a gene: 5. CDR3 length: 16 amino acids. The CDR3 sequence: CASSLRGQGPNQPQHF. CDR3 bases: TGTGCCAGCAGCTTAAGGGGACAGGGCCCCAATCAGCCCCAGCATTTT.

This clonotype was observed at least ten times. The rearrangement uses TRBV20-1 and TRBJ1-6, with 7 bases identical to TRBD1. The CDR3 is 14 amino acids. The J segment lost 3 bases and the V segment lost 1 base, leaving 0 bases of the junction unmatched. Looked up from germline, CDR1 is DFQATT and CDR2 is SNEGSKA (reference sequence). CDR3 amino acids: CSARGTGYNSPLHF. CDR3 nucleotides: TGCAGTGCTAGAGGGACAGGCTATAATTCACCCCTCCACTTT.

The chain carries TRBV12-3 or TRBV12-4 and TRBJ1-2; D is undetermined. With 6 bases removed from V and 4 bases from J, the gap between germline ends came to 12 bases. The CDR3 extends over 13 amino acids. The CDR3 here is CASRVGLLYGYTF. Here the CDR3 DNA reads TGTGCCAGCAGGGTTGGACTCCTCTATGGCTACACCTTC.

This clonotype was seen ten or more times. The chain is built from TRBV20-1 and TRBJ2-2, with unresolved D. The CDR3 is made up of 16 amino acids. V lost 2 bases to trimming and J lost 0 bases, with 13 bases between them. Germline CDR1 is DFQATT and CDR2 is SNEGSKA (reference sequence). CDR3 DNA sequence: TGCAGTGCTAGAATCAAGAAGGGATCGAACACCGGGGAGCTGTTTTTT. Translating gives CSARIKKGSNTGELFF.

The table lists this clonotype with many counts. The chain is built from TRBV5-1 and TRBJ2-3; D unclear. Per germline, CDR1 SGHRS and CDR2 YFSETQ. CDR3 length: 11 residues. Trimming left V 4 bases short and J 2 bases short, with 2 bases between. The CDR3 DNA sequence: TGCGCCAGCAGCATCACAGATACGCAGTATTTT. As protein: CASSITDTQYF.